The clone carrying this T cell receptor (beta chain) has only a few counts. This specimen comes from a study of blood T cell repertoires in COVID-19. Study as a whole: Acute-phase and convalescent COVID-19 samples originated in the United States, Italy and Spain. Sample material is recorded as cDNA or gDNA derived from T cells, B-cell-depleted T cells, or PBMCs.

Original processing methods: Estimated nucleated cell counts came from reference gene primer amplification. Clones were sequenced by immunoSEQ multiplex PCR, and TCRdb holds only the in-frame ones, with some missing. D and trimming come from the DNA, and the V and J calls and clone size come from that table. The sample has approximately 110,000 clones; around 76% are singletons. The CDR3 extends over 15 amino acids. Germline loops: CDR1 SGHDT, CDR2 YYEEEE. V dropped 4 bases and J dropped 8; count of bases not matched to a gene: 10. Sequencing used peripheral blood. V gene TRBV5-6 combines with J gene TRBJ1-4; 8 bases align to TRBD1. This TCR derives from a woman in her 70s with acute or convalescent COVID-19. The CDR3, as DNA: TGTGCCAGCAGCATTAGGACAGGGAAGTTCGAAAAACTGTTTTTT. Encoded protein: CASSIRTGKFEKLFF.